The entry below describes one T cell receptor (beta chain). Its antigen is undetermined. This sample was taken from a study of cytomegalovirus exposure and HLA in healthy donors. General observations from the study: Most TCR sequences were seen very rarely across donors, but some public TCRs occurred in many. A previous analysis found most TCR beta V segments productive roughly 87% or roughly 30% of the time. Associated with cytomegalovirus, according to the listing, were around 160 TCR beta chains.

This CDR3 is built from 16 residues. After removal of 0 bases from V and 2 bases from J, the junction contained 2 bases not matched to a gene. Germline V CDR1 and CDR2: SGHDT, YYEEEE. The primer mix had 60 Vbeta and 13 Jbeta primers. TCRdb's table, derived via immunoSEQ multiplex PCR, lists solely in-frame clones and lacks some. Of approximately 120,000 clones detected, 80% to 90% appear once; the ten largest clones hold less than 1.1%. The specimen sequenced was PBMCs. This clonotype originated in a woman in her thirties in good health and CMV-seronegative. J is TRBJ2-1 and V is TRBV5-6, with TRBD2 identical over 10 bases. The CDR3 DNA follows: TGTGCCAGCAGCTTGGCCGGACTAGCGGCCTACAATGAGCAGTTCTTC. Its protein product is CASSLAGLAAYNEQFF.